This T cell receptor (beta chain) stems from a study of T cell clusters in autoimmune cytopenias. Study details: TRB sequencing had a median about 52,000 reads and about 2,500 distinct clonotypes per sample.

For this clonotype: Its antigen is still unknown.

Multiplex touch-down PCR amplified TRB using TRB-A and TRB-B pools in one tube. TCRdb reprocessed the multiplex PCR reads, keeping one entry per CDR3 protein, no DNA. The sample includes some 13,000 distinct CDR3 sequences. General study results and limits: The T cell clusters were defined only in silico, without experimental functional validation. TRB repertoire shifts in secondary cytopenia and chronic lymphocytic leukemia mostly reflected lymphoma, not autoimmunity. Comparing secondary cytopenia with chronic lymphocytic leukemia showed no cluster-lack signature, apparently masked by lymphoma repertoire.

Some 40,000 genome equivalents of blood DNA were amplified for TRB. The CDR3 is 13 amino acids. Sequencing input: peripheral blood. This clonotype was obtained from a human donor with an autoimmune cytopenia or autoimmune hepatitis (not recorded which). V usage is TRBV12-3 or TRBV12-4 and J usage is TRBJ1-2; TCRdb's D call of TRBD1 is untestable without DNA. CDR3: CASSLGQRYGYTF.